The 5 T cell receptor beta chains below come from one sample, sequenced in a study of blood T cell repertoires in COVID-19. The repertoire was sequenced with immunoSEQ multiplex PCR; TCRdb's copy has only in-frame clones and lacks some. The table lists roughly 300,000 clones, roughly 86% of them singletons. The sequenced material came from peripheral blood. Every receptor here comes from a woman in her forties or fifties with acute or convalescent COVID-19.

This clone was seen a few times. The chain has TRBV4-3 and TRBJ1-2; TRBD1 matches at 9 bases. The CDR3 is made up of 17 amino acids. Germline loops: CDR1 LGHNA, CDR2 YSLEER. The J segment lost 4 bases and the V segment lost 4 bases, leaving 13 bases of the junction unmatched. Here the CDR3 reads CASSPGQGTPSIYGYTF. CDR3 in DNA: TGCGCCAGCAGCCCCGGACAGGGGACGCCTTCAATCTATGGCTACACCTTC.

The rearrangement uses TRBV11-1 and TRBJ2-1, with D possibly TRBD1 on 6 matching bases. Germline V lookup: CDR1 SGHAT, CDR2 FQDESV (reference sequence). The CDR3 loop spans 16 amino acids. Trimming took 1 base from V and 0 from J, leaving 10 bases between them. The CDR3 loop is CASSLGRQVSYNEQFF. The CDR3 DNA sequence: TGTGCCAGCAGCTTAGGTAGACAGGTCTCCTACAATGAGCAGTTCTTC.

CDR3 amino acids: CASSQDQGYSTDTQYF. CDR3 nucleotides: TGTGCCAGCAGCCAAGATCAGGGGTATAGCACAGATACGCAGTATTTT. The chain combines TRBV4-2 with TRBJ2-3, with D perhaps TRBD1 (6 bases). In germline, CDR1 is LGHNA, CDR2 YNFKEQ. Trimming shortened V by 0 bases and J by 0 bases, and 10 bases separated the two germline ends. CDR3 length: 16 amino acids.

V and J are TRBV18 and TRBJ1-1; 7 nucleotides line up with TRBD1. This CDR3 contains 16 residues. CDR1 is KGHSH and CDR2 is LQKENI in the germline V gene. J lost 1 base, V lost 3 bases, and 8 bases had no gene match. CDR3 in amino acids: CASSPLDRYGNTEAFF. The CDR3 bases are TGTGCCAGCTCACCTTTGGACAGGTATGGGAACACTGAAGCTTTCTTT.

The CDR3 protein is CASSRSRNEKLFF. In DNA, the CDR3 is TGTGCCAGCTCACGTAGTAGAAATGAAAAACTGTTTTTT. The rearrangement uses TRBV18 and TRBJ1-4; no firm D call. CDR3 length: 13 residues. Germline assignment: CDR1 KGHSH and CDR2 LQKENI. The V end lost 4 bases, the J end lost 5 bases, and 8 bases lay between the germline ends.